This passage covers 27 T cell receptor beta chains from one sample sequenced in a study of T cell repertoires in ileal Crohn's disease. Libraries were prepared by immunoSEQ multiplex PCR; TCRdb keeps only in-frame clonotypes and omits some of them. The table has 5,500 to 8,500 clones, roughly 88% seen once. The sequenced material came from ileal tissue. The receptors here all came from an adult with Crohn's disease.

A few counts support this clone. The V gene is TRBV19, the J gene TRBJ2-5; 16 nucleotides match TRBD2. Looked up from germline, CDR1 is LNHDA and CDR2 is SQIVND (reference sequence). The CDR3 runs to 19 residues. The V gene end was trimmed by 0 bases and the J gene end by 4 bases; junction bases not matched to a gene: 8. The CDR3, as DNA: TGTGCCAGTAGTATAGAGGAGGGGACTAGCGGGAGGGGGGGAGAGACCCAGTACTTC. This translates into CASSIEEGTSGRGGETQYF.

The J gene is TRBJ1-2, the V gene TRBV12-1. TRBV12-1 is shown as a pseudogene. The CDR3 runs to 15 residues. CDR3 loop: CASSSGPWGGYGYTF. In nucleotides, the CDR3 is TGTGCCAGCAGCTCCGGTCCCTGGGGGGGGTATGGCTACACCTTC.

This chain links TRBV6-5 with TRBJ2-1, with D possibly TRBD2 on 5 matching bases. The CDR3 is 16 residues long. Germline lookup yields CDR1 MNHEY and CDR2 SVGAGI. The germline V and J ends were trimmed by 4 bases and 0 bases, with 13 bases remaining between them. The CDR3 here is CASSFLAGSSYNEQFF. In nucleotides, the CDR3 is TGTGCCAGCAGTTTTTTAGCTGGGAGCTCCTACAATGAGCAGTTCTTC.

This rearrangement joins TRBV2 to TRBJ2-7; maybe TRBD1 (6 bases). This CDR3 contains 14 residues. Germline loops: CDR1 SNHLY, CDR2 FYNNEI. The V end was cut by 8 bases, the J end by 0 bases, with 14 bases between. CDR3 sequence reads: CASLLGHTSYEQYF. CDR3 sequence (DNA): TGTGCCAGCCTGTTGGGACATACCTCCTACGAGCAGTACTTC.

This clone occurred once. CDR3 in DNA: TGTGCCTGGACGGGACATCCTAATCAGCCCCAGCATTTT. Its translation: CAWTGHPNQPQHF. The chain carries TRBV30 and TRBJ1-5; a possible D gene is TRBD1 (6 bases). The germline gives CDR1 GTSNPN, CDR2 SVGIG (reference sequence). Deletions cut 4 bases from V and 4 bases from J, with 11 bases between. The CDR3 has 13 residues.

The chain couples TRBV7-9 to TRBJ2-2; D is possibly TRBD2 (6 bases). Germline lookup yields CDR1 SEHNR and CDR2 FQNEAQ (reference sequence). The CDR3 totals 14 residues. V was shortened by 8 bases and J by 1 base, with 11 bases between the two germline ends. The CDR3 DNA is TGTGCCAGCGACAAAGCGGGGAACACCGGGGAGCTGTTTTTT. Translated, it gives CASDKAGNTGELFF.

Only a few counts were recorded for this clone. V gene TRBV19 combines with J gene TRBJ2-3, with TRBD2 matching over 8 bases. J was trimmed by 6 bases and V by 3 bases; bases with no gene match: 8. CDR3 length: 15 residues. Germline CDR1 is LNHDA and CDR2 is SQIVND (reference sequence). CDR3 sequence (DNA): TGTGCCAGTAGTATCGTTGCGGGAGGCGCGGATACGCAGTATTTT. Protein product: CASSIVAGGADTQYF.

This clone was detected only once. Here the CDR3 reads CATAPSGRTDTQYF. In nucleotides, the CDR3 is TGTGCCACCGCCCCTAGCGGGAGGACAGATACGCAGTATTTT. The chain employs TRBV30 and TRBJ2-3; 11 bases agree with TRBD2. Germline assignment: CDR1 GTSNPN and CDR2 SVGIG (reference sequence). The CDR3 is 14 residues long. Trimming took 8 bases from V and 3 from J; bases not matched to a gene: 7.

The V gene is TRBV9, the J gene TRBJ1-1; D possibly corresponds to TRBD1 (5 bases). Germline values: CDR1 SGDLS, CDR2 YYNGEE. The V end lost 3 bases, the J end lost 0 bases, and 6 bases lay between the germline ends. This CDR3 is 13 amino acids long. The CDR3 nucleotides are TGTGCCAGCAGCGGGGGCATGAACACTGAAGCTTTCTTT. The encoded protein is CASSGGMNTEAFF.

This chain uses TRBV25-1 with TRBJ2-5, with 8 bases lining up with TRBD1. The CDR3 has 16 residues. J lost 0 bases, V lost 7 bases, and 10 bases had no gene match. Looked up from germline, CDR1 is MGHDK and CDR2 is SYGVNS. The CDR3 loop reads CASTMDRVSYQETQYF. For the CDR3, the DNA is TGTGCCAGCACCATGGACAGGGTTTCGTACCAAGAGACCCAGTACTTC.

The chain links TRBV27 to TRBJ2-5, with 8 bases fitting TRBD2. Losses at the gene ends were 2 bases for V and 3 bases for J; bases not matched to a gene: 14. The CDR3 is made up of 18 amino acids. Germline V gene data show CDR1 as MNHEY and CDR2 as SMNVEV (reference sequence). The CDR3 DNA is TGTGCCAGCAGTTTAAAGGCTAGCGGGTCGTACGTAAAAGAGACCCAGTACTTC. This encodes CASSLKASGSYVKETQYF.

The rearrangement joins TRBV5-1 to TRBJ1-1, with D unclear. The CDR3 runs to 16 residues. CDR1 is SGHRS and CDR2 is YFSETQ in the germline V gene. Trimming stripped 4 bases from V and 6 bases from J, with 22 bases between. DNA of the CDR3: TGCGCCAGCAGCCCCCTAGCAGGCGGGGATCGGGCTGAAGCTTTCTTT. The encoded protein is CASSPLAGGDRAEAFF. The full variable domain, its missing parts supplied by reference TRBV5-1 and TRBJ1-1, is KAGVTQTPRYLIKTRGQQVTLSCSPISGHRSVSWYQQTPGQGLQFLFEYFSETQRNKGNFPGRFSGRQFSNSRSEMNVSTLELGDSALYLCASSPLAGGDRAEAFFGQGTRLTVV.

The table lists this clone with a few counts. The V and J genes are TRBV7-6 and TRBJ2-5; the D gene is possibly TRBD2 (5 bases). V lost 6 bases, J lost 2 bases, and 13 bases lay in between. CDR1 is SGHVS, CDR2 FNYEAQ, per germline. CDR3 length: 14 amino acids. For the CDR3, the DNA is TGTGCCAGCAGGGATCTAGCATCTCAAGAGACCCAGTACTTC. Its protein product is CASRDLASQETQYF.

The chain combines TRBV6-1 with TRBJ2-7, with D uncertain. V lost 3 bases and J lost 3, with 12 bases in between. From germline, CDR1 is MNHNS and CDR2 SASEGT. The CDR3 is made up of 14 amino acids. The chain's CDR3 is CASSESSVVYEQYF. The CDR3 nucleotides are TGTGCCAGCAGTGAGTCTTCGGTAGTCTACGAGCAGTACTTC.

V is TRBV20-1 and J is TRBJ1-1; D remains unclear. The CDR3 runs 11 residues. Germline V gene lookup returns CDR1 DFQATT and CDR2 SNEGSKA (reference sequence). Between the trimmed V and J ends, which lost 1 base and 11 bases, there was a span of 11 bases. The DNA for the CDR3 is TGCAGTGCTAGAGGACCGGGAGGGGCTTTCTTT. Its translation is CSARGPGGAFF.

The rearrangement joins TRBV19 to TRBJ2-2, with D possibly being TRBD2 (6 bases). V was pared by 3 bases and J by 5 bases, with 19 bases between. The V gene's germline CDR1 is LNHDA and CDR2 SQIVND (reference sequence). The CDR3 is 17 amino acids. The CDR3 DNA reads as TGTGCCAGTAGTATTAAGGTCGGGGCGGGACGGACCGGGGAGCTGTTTTTT. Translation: CASSIKVGAGRTGELFF.

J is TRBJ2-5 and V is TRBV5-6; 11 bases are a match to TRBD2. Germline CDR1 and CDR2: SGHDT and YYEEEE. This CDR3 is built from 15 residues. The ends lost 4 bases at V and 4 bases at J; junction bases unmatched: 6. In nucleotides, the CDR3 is TGTGCCAGCAGCCTACTAGCGGGAGCACGAGAGACCCAGTACTTC. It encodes CASSLLAGARETQYF.

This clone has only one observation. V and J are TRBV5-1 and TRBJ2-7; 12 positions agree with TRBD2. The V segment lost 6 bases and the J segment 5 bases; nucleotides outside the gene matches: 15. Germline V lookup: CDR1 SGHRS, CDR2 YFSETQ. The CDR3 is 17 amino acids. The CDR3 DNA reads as TGCGCCAGCACGGAGGGCCCCTCGACTAGCGGGAGTAACGAGCAGTACTTC. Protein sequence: CASTEGPSTSGSNEQYF.

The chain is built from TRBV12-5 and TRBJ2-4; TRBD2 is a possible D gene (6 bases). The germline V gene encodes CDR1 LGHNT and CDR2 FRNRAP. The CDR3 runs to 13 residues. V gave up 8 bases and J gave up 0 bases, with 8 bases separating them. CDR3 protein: CASIGGAKNIQYF. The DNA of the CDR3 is TGTGCTAGTATCGGGGGAGCCAAAAACATTCAGTACTTC.

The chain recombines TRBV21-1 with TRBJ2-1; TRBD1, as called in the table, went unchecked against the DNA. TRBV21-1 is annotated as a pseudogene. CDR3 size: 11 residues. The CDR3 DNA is TGTGCCCTCAGGGATGAGAGTGAGCAGTTCTTC. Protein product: CALRDESEQFF.

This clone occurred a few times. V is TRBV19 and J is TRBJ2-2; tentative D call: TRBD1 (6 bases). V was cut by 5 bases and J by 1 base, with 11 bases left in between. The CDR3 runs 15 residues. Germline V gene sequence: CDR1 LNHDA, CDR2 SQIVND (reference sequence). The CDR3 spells CASSRGHLNTGELFF. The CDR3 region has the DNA TGTGCCAGTAGTCGGGGACATTTGAACACCGGGGAGCTGTTTTTT.

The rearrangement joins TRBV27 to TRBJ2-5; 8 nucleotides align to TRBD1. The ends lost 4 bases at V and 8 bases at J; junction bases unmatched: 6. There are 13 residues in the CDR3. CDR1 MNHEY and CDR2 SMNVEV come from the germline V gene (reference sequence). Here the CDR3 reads CASSSGTGPTQYF. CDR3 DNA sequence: TGTGCCAGCAGTTCCGGGACAGGACCTACCCAGTACTTC.

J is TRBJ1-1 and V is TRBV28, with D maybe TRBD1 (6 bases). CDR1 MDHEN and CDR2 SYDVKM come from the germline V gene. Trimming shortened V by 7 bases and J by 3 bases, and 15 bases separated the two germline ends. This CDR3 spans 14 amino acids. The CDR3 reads CASTTLGGDTEAFF. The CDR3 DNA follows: TGTGCCAGCACTACCCTAGGGGGGGACACTGAAGCTTTCTTT.

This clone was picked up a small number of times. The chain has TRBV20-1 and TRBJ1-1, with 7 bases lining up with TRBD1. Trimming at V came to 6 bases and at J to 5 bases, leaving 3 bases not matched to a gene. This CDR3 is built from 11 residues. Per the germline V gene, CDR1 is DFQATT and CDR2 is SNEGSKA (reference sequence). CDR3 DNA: TGCAGTGCCCCAGGGGGGACTGAAGCTTTCTTT. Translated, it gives CSAPGGTEAFF.

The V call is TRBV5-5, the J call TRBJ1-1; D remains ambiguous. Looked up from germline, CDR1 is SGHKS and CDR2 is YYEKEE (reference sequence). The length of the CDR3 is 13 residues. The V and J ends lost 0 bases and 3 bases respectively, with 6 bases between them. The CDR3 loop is CASSLESYTEAFF. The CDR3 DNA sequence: TGTGCCAGCAGCTTGGAGAGTTACACTGAAGCTTTCTTT. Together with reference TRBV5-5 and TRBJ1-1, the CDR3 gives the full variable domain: DAGVTQSPTHLIKTRGQQVTLRCSPISGHKSVSWYQQVLGQGPQFIFQYYEKEERGRGNFPDRFSARQFPNYSSELNVNALLLGDSALYLCASSLESYTEAFFGQGTRLTVV.

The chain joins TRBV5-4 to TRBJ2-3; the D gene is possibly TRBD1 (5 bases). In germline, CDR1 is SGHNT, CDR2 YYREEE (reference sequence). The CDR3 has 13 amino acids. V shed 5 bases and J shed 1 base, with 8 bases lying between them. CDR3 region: CASREGGTDTQYF. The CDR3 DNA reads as TGTGCCAGCAGGGAAGGGGGCACAGATACGCAGTATTTT.

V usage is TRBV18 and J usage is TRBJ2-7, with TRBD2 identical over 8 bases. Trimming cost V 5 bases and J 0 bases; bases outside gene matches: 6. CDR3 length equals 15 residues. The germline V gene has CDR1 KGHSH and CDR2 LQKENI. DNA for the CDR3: TGTGCCAGCTCAACTGAAAGCGGGAGCTCCTACGAGCAGTACTTC. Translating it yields CASSTESGSSYEQYF.